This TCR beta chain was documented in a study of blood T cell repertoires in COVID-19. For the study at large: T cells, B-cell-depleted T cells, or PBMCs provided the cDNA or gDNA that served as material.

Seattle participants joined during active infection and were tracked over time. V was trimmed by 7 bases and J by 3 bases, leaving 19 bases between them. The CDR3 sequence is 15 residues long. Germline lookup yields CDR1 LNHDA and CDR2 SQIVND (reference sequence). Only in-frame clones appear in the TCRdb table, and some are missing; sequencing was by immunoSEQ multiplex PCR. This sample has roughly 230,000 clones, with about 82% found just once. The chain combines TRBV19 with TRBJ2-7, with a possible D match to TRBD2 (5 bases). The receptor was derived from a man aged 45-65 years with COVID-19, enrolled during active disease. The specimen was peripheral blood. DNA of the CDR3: TGTGCCAGTACCCTGACCGTTAGCGACCACTACGAGCAGTACTTC. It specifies CASTLTVSDHYEQYF.